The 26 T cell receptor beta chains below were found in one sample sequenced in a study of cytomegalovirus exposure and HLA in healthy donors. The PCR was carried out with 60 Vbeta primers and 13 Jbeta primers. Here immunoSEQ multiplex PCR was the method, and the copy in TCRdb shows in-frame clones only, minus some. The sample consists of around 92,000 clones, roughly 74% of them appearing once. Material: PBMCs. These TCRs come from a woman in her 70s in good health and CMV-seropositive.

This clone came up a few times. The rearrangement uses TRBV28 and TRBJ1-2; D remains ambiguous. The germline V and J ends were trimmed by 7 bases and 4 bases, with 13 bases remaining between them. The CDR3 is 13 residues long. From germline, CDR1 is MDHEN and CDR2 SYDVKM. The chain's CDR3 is CASNYRVRYGYTF. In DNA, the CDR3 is TGTGCCAGCAATTACCGGGTCCGCTATGGCTACACCTTC.

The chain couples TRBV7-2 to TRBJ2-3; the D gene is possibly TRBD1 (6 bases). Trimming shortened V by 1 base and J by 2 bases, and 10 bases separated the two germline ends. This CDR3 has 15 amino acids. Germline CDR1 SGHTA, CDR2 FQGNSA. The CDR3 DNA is TGTGCCAGCAGCTTAGGACAGGAAAACACAGATACGCAGTATTTT. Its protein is CASSLGQENTDTQYF.

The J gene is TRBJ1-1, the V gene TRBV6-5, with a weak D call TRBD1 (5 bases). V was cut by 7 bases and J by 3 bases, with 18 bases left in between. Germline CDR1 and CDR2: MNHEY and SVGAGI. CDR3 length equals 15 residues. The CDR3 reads CASTPRAAKDTEAFF. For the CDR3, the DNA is TGTGCCAGCACCCCCAGGGCAGCCAAAGACACTGAAGCTTTCTTT.

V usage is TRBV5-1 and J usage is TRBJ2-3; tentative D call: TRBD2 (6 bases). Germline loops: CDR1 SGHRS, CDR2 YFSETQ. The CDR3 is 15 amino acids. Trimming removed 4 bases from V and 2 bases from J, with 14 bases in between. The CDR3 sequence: CASSPEGYPTDTQYF. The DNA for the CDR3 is TGCGCCAGCAGCCCGGAGGGGTACCCCACAGATACGCAGTATTTT.

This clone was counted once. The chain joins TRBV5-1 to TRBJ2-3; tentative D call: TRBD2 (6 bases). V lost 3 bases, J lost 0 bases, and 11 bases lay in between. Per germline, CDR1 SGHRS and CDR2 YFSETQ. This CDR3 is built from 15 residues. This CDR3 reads CASSSPGLSTDTQYF. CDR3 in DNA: TGCGCCAGCAGCTCACCGGGACTCAGCACAGATACGCAGTATTTT. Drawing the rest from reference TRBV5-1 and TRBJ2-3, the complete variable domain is KAGVTQTPRYLIKTRGQQVTLSCSPISGHRSVSWYQQTPGQGLQFLFEYFSETQRNKGNFPGRFSGRQFSNSRSEMNVSTLELGDSALYLCASSSPGLSTDTQYFGPGTRLTVL.

The CDR3 DNA reads as TGCGCCAGCAGCCCCCGATCGGAGGGCAATCAGCCCCAGCATTTT. Translated: CASSPRSEGNQPQHF. V usage is TRBV4-3 and J usage is TRBJ1-5; D is undetermined. Germline CDR1 reads LGHNA; CDR2 reads YSLEER. Trimming stripped 4 bases from V and 2 bases from J, with 12 bases between. There are 15 residues in the CDR3.

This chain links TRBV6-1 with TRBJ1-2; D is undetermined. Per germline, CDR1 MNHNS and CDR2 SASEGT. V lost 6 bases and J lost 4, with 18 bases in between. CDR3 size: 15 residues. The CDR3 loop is CASRSGSPLIYGYTF. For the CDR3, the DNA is TGTGCCAGCAGGTCAGGCTCCCCTTTGATCTATGGCTACACCTTC.

CDR3 nucleotides: TGTGCCAGCAGTTTATGGCCCGCGGAGCCATTGAACACTGAAGCTTTCTTT. It is translated as CASSLWPAEPLNTEAFF. V gene TRBV27 combines with J gene TRBJ1-1; D unresolved. The CDR3 sequence is 17 residues long. Germline V gives CDR1 MNHEY, CDR2 SMNVEV (reference sequence). V gave up 1 base and J gave up 0 bases, with 15 bases separating them.

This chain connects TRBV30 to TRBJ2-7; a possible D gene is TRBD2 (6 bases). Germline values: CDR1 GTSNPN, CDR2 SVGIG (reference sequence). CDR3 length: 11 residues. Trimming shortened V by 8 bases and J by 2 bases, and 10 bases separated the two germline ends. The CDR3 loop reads CALGGTYEQYF. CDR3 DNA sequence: TGTGCCCTCGGGGGAACCTACGAGCAGTACTTC.

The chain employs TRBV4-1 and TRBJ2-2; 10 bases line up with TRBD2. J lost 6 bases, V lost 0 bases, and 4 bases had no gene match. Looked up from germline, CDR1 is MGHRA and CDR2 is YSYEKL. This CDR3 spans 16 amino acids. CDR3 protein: CASSQEGTSVPGELFF. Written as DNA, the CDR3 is TGCGCCAGCAGCCAAGAGGGGACTAGCGTCCCCGGGGAGCTGTTTTTT.

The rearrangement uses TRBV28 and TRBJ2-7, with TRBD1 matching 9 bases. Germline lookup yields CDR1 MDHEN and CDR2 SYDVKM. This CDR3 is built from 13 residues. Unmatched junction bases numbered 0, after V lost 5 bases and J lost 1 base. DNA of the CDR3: TGTGCCAGCAGTGGGACAGGGTCCTACGAGCAGTACTTC. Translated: CASSGTGSYEQYF.

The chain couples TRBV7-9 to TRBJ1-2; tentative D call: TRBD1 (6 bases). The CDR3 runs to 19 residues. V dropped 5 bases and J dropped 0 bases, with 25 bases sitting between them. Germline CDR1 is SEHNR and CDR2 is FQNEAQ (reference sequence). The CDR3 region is CASSAWHRDTLTSNYGYTF. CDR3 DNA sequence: TGTGCCAGCAGCGCATGGCATCGGGACACCCTCACCTCTAACTATGGCTACACCTTC.

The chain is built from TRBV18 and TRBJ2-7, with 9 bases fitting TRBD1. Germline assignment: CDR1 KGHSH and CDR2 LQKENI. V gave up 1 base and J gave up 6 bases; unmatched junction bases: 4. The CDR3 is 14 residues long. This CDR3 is CASSPLGQGGEQYF. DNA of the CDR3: TGTGCCAGCTCACCACTGGGACAGGGAGGCGAGCAGTACTTC.

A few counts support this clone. For the CDR3, the DNA is TGTGCCAGCTCTCTTACGACCGGGACAGGGGGCGACGAGCAGTACTTC. Translated: CASSLTTGTGGDEQYF. The chain links TRBV18 to TRBJ2-7; 12 nucleotides agree with TRBD1. Trimming took 6 bases from V and 5 from J; bases not matched to a gene: 11. Per the germline V gene, CDR1 is KGHSH and CDR2 is LQKENI. This CDR3 is built from 16 residues.

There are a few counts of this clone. The CDR3 region has the DNA TGTGCCAGCAGCTTAGCGGGGACGGGGGGATTCTACAATGAGCAGTTCTTC. As protein: CASSLAGTGGFYNEQFF. This sequence joins TRBV7-6 and TRBJ2-1, with 7 bases identical to TRBD2. The CDR3 sequence is 17 residues long. Unmatched junction bases numbered 8, after V lost 0 bases and J lost 3 bases. CDR1 and CDR2 (germline): SGHVS, FNYEAQ.

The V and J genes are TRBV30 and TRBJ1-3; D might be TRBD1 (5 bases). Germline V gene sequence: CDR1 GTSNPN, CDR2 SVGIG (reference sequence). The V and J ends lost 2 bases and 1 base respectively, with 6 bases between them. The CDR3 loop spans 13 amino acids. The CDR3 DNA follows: TGTGCCTGGAGTAGGGGATCTGGAAACACCATATATTTT. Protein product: CAWSRGSGNTIYF.

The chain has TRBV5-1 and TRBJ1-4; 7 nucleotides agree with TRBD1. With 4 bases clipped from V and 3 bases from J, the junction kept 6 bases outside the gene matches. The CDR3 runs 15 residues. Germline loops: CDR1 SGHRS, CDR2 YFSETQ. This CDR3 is CASSKEGAANEKLFF. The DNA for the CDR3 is TGCGCCAGCAGCAAGGAGGGGGCTGCTAATGAAAAACTGTTTTTT.

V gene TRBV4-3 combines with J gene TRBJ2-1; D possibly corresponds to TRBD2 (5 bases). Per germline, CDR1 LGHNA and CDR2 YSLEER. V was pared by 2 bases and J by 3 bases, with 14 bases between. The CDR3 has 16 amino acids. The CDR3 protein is CASSQLLGPLYNEQFF. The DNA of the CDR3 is TGCGCCAGCAGCCAACTACTAGGACCCCTCTACAATGAGCAGTTCTTC.

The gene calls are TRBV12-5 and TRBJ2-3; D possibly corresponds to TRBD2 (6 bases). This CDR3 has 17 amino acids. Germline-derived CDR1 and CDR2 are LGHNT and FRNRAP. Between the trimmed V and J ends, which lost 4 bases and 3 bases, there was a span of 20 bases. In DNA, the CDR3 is TGTGCTAGTGGTTCCCCGGCGGGAAACGTTGGGACAGATACGCAGTATTTT. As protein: CASGSPAGNVGTDTQYF.

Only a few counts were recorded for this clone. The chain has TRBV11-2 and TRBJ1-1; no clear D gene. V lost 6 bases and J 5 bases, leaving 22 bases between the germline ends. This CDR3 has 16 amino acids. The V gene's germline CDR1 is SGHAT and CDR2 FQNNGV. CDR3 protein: CASSNLGGPGGTEAFF. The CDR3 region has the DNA TGTGCCAGCAGTAACCTCGGAGGTCCGGGAGGGACTGAAGCTTTCTTT. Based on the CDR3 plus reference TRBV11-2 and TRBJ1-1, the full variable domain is EAGVAQSPRYKIIEKRQSVAFWCNPISGHATLYWYQQILGQGPKLLIQFQNNGVVDDSQLPKDRFSAERLKGVDSTLKIQPAKLEDSAVYLCASSNLGGPGGTEAFFGQGTRLTVV.

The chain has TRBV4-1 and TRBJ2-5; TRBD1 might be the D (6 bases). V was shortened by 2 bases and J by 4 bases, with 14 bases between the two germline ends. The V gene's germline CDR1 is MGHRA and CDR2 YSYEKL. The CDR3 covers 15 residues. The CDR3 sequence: CASSQLPQGTETQYF. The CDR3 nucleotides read TGCGCCAGCAGCCAACTTCCCCAGGGGACAGAGACCCAGTACTTC.

CDR3 nucleotide sequence: TGCGCCAGCAGCTCCGGACAGGCCTCTGACGAGCAGTACTTC. Encoded protein: CASSSGQASDEQYF. The rearrangement joins TRBV5-1 to TRBJ2-7; 7 nucleotides match TRBD1. CDR3 size: 14 residues. Germline-derived CDR1 and CDR2 are SGHRS and YFSETQ. V shed 3 bases, J shed 5 bases, and the junction held 8 bases outside the gene matches.

The CDR3 bases are TGTGCCAGCAGCCCAGGGGGAAAGAACTATGGCTACACCTTC. Protein product: CASSPGGKNYGYTF. This chain uses TRBV5-4 with TRBJ1-2; 7 nucleotides line up with TRBD1. Germline V gene data show CDR1 as SGHNT and CDR2 as YYREEE (reference sequence). The junction had 5 bases not matched to a gene; V was cut back by 4 bases and J by 2 bases. This CDR3 has 14 amino acids. The full variable domain, its missing parts supplied by reference TRBV5-4 and TRBJ1-2, is ETGVTQSPTHLIKTRGQQVTLRCSSQSGHNTVSWYQQALGQGPQFIFQYYREEENGRGNFPPRFSGLQFPNYSSELNVNALELDDSALYLCASSPGGKNYGYTFGSGTRLTVV.

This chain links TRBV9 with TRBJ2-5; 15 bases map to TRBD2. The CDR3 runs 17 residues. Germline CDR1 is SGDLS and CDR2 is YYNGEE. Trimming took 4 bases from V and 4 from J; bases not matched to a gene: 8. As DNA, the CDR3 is TGTGCCAGCAGCCCCCCGGGACTAGCGGGAGGAGGAGAGACCCAGTACTTC. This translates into CASSPPGLAGGGETQYF.

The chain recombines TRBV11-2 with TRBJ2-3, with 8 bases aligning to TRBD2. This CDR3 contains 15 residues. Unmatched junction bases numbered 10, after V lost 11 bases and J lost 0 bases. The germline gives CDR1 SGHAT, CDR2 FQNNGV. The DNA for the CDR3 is TGTGCCTCACGAGGGGCTAGCGGGAGCACAGATACGCAGTATTTT. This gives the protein CASRGASGSTDTQYF.

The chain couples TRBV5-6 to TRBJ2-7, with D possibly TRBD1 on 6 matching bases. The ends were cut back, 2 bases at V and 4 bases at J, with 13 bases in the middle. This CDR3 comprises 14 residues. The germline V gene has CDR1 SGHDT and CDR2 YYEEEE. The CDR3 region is CASSLAGQYYEQYF. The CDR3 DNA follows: TGTGCCAGCAGCTTAGCCGGACAGTATTACGAGCAGTACTTC.